The 20 T cell receptor beta chains listed next were all sequenced from one sample in a study of cytomegalovirus exposure and HLA in healthy donors. The PCR ran on 60 Vbeta and 13 Jbeta primers. Produced via immunoSEQ multiplex PCR; TCRdb's table is partial and in-frame only. The table lists some 130,000 clones, more than 70% of them singletons. Sample: PBMCs. The receptors stem from a man aged 35 to 55 in good health and CMV-seronegative.

This chain joins TRBV5-6 and TRBJ1-2; D unresolved. The germline V and J ends were trimmed by 0 bases and 4 bases, with 16 bases remaining between them. The V gene's germline CDR1 is SGHDT and CDR2 YYEEEE. CDR3 length equals 16 residues. The CDR3 reads CASSLVSSGYGYGYTF. The CDR3 nucleotides are TGTGCCAGCAGCTTGGTTTCTTCGGGTTACGGCTATGGCTACACCTTC.

The gene calls are TRBV5-6 and TRBJ2-7; 9 bases line up with TRBD1. The CDR3 consists of 14 residues. The germline CDR1 and CDR2 sequences are SGHDT and YYEEEE. Trimming removed 2 bases from V and 7 bases from J; junction bases left unmatched: 7. CDR3 nucleotides: TGTGCCAGCAGCTTCGAGGACAGGGGCGGAGAGCAGTACTTC. Its protein product is CASSFEDRGGEQYF. Together with reference TRBV5-6 and TRBJ2-7, the CDR3 gives the full variable domain: DAGVTQSPTHLIKTRGQQVTLRCSPKSGHDTVSWYQQALGQGPQFIFQYYEEEERQRGNFPDRFSGHQFPNYSSELNVNALLLGDSALYLCASSFEDRGGEQYFGPGTRLTVT.

The rearrangement uses TRBV5-5 and TRBJ2-5; 11 bases agree with TRBD1. The end of the DNA aligns better with TRBJ2-7, so the J call may be wrong. The CDR3 has 15 amino acids. From germline, CDR1 is SGHKS and CDR2 YYEKEE (reference sequence). The CDR3 nucleotides read TGTGCCAGCAGCTCATGGGACAGGGGGTTGTACGAGCAGTACTTC. Protein sequence: CASSSWDRGLYEQYF.

The chain carries TRBV28 and TRBJ2-6, with a possible D match to TRBD1 (6 bases). Germline CDR1 MDHEN, CDR2 SYDVKM. The CDR3 contains 17 residues. V shed 4 bases and J shed 0 bases, with 13 bases lying between them. The CDR3 protein is CASSSAGAGSGANVLTF. CDR3 DNA sequence: TGTGCCAGCAGTTCCGCAGGGGCCGGCTCTGGGGCCAACGTCCTGACTTTC.

The chain carries TRBV13 and TRBJ1-3, with D possibly being TRBD1 (6 bases). Per the germline V gene, CDR1 is PRHDT and CDR2 is FYEKMQ (reference sequence). CDR3 length equals 16 residues. The V and J ends lost 0 bases and 2 bases respectively, with 11 bases between them. CDR3 nucleotides: TGTGCCAGCAGCTTAGGCCAGGGGAGTCCTGGAAACACCATATATTTT. It specifies CASSLGQGSPGNTIYF. Using reference TRBV13 and TRBJ1-3 for the parts outside the CDR3, the full variable domain is AAGVIQSPRHLIKEKRETATLKCYPIPRHDTVYWYQQGPGQDPQFLISFYEKMQSDKGSIPDRFSAQQFSDYHSELNMSSLELGDSALYFCASSLGQGSPGNTIYFGEGSWLTVV.

The CDR3 loop reads CASTLSSATAGNTIYF. The CDR3 bases are TGCGCCAGCACGTTGAGTTCTGCGACAGCTGGAAACACCATATATTTT. The genes are TRBV5-1 and TRBJ1-3; a possible D gene is TRBD1 (5 bases). This CDR3 comprises 16 residues. CDR1 and CDR2 from the germline V gene are SGHRS and YFSETQ. Trimming shortened V by 6 bases and J by 2 bases, and 18 bases separated the two germline ends.

The V gene is TRBV18, the J gene TRBJ2-1; perhaps TRBD2 as D (5 bases). Trimming took 3 bases from V and 10 from J, leaving 7 bases between them. Germline CDR1 reads KGHSH; CDR2 reads LQKENI. CDR3 length equals 11 residues. The CDR3 sequence: CASSPWEEQFF. The DNA of the CDR3 is TGTGCCAGCTCACCTTGGGAGGAGCAGTTCTTC.

The chain carries TRBV27 and TRBJ1-6; possibly TRBD1 for D (5 bases). Trimming left V 2 bases short and J 7 bases short, with 18 bases between. CDR3 length equals 17 residues. Looked up from germline, CDR1 is MNHEY and CDR2 is SMNVEV (reference sequence). This CDR3 reads CASSLNTPRGGNSPLHF. The CDR3 DNA is TGTGCCAGCAGTTTAAACACTCCACGGGGGGGAAATTCACCCCTCCACTTT.

This clone appeared a few times. This chain's CDR3 is CASTPQPEKDRGNEKLFF. Here the CDR3 DNA reads TGCGCCAGCACCCCACAACCCGAGAAGGACAGGGGCAATGAAAAACTGTTTTTT. The genes are TRBV23-1 and TRBJ1-4; 9 nucleotides align to TRBD1. TRBV23-1 is classed as an ORF, of uncertain function. CDR3 length: 18 amino acids. With V trimmed by 7 bases and J by 5 bases, 17 bases remained unmatched.

The V and J genes are TRBV27 and TRBJ2-1, with a weak D call TRBD2 (5 bases). The V and J ends lost 0 bases and 4 bases respectively, with 16 bases between them. The CDR3 runs to 17 residues. Per germline, CDR1 MNHEY and CDR2 SMNVEV (reference sequence). CDR3 region: CASSLSKITGGYNEQFF. The CDR3 coding sequence is TGTGCCAGCAGTTTATCAAAAATTACCGGCGGGTACAATGAGCAGTTCTTC.

In the case of this clone: It is unclear where the CDR3 begins or ends on the DNA, so no DNA is shown, and the CDR3 is as TCRdb lists it. This chain uses TRBV4-2 with TRBJ1-5; no DNA check was done on the table's D call, TRBD1. The CDR3 numbers 17 amino acids, ends counted. Germline-derived CDR1 and CDR2 are LGHNA and YNFKEQ. The CDR3 sequence is CASSQDVRARGDQPQHF.

The chain is built from TRBV5-6 and TRBJ2-5; D may be TRBD2 (5 bases). V dropped 5 bases and J dropped 4 bases, with 12 bases sitting between them. The CDR3 sequence is 13 residues long. Per germline, CDR1 SGHDT and CDR2 YYEEEE. The CDR3 nucleotides read TGTGCCAGCAGTATCGGGGTCGGAGAGACCCAGTACTTC. As protein: CASSIGVGETQYF. Complete variable domain (other parts from reference TRBV5-6 and TRBJ2-5): DAGVTQSPTHLIKTRGQQVTLRCSPKSGHDTVSWYQQALGQGPQFIFQYYEEEERQRGNFPDRFSGHQFPNYSSELNVNALLLGDSALYLCASSIGVGETQYFGPGTRLLVL.

J is TRBJ1-1 and V is TRBV29-1, with TRBD1 identical over 7 bases. CDR1 SQVTM and CDR2 ANQGSEA come from the germline V gene. J was trimmed by 1 base and V by 5 bases; bases with no gene match: 7. The CDR3 loop spans 14 amino acids. CDR3 bases: TGCAGCGTTTCCGGGACAGCCTGGAACACTGAAGCTTTCTTT. Amino acid sequence: CSVSGTAWNTEAFF.

This clone was counted only a few times. This chain uses TRBV11-2 with TRBJ1-1; no clear D gene. Per the germline V gene, CDR1 is SGHAT and CDR2 is FQNNGV. Trimming stripped 5 bases from V and 3 bases from J, with 10 bases between. The CDR3 is 13 residues long. The CDR3: CASSPHIDTEAFF. The CDR3 bases are TGTGCCAGCAGCCCCCATATAGACACTGAAGCTTTCTTT.

This clone was seen a handful of times. The chain employs TRBV12-5 and TRBJ1-1; D is undetermined. CDR3 length: 14 amino acids. V gave up 7 bases and J gave up 4 bases, with 16 bases separating them. Germline assignment: CDR1 LGHNT and CDR2 FRNRAP. The CDR3 sequence: CASAQGGKGTEAFF. The CDR3 region has the DNA TGTGCTAGTGCCCAAGGAGGGAAGGGCACTGAAGCTTTCTTT.

The genes are TRBV9 and TRBJ1-1; D is perhaps TRBD1 (6 bases). CDR1 SGDLS and CDR2 YYNGEE come from the germline V gene. Between the trimmed V and J ends, which lost 3 bases and 0 bases, there was a span of 15 bases. The CDR3 has 16 residues. CDR3 sequence: CASSAPPGVMNTEAFF. Here the CDR3 DNA reads TGTGCCAGCAGCGCCCCTCCAGGGGTCATGAACACTGAAGCTTTCTTT.

This rearrangement joins TRBV30 to TRBJ2-3; 10 bases fit TRBD1. This CDR3 region has 14 residues. The germline gives CDR1 GTSNPN, CDR2 SVGIG (reference sequence). Germline trimming cut 3 bases from V and 2 bases from J; bases unmatched to any gene: 2. CDR3 DNA sequence: TGTGCCTGGAGGGGACAGGGGCACACAGATACGCAGTATTTT. Protein: CAWRGQGHTDTQYF.

The chain links TRBV27 to TRBJ2-1; 9 nucleotides line up with TRBD2. The CDR3 is 17 amino acids. V dropped 5 bases and J dropped 3; count of bases not matched to a gene: 11. The germline CDR1 and CDR2 sequences are MNHEY and SMNVEV (reference sequence). The CDR3 DNA sequence: TGTGCCAGCAGTCGAAGGACACTAGCGGGCCTCTACAATGAGCAGTTCTTC. This translates into CASSRRTLAGLYNEQFF.

The chain recombines TRBV6-1 with TRBJ2-1; TRBD2 aligns across 7 bases. The V segment lost 3 bases and the J segment 15 bases; nucleotides outside the gene matches: 11. CDR3 length: 13 amino acids. Per germline, CDR1 MNHNS and CDR2 SASEGT. CDR3 DNA: TGTGCCAGCAGTGAGGGGGGGGACTCCCATGGGTTCTTC. This encodes CASSEGGDSHGFF.

This clone occurred a few times. The chain recombines TRBV29-1 with TRBJ2-3; 15 bases agree with TRBD2. Germline V gene data show CDR1 as SQVTM and CDR2 as ANQGSEA. This CDR3 comprises 16 residues. The trim removed 6 bases at V and 3 bases at J, leaving 7 bases unmatched. The CDR3 loop is CSVPGLAGGPTDTQYF. CDR3 nucleotides: TGCAGCGTACCGGGACTAGCGGGAGGCCCAACAGATACGCAGTATTTT.